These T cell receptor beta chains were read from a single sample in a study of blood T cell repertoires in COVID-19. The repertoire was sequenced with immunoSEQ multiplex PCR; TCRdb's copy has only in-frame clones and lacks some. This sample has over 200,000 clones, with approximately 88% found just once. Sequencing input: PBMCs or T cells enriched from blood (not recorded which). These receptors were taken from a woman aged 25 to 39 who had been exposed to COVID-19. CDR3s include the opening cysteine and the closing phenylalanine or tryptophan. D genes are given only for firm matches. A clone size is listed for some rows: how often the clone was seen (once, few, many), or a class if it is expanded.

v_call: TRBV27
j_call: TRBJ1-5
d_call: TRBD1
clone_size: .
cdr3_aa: CASSPRTGVGNQPQHF
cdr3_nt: TGTGCCAGCAGTCCTCGGACAGGGGTGGGCAATCAGCCCCAGCATTTT

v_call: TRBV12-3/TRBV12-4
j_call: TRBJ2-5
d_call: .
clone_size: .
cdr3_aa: CASSMDSQETQYF
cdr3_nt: TGTGCCAGCAGCATGGACTCTCAAGAGACCCAGTACTTC

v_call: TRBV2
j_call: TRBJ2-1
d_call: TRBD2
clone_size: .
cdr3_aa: CASRFEAGGGEQFF
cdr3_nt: TGTGCCAGCCGCTTTGAAGCGGGAGGCGGTGAGCAGTTCTTC

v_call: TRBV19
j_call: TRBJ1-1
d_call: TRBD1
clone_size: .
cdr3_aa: CASSSTGANTEAFF
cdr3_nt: TGTGCCAGTAGTTCCACAGGGGCGAACACTGAAGCTTTCTTT

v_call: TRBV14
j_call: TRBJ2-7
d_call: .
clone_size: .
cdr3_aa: CASSPPPRSGTFYEQYF
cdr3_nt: TGTGCCAGCAGCCCGCCCCCTCGGAGCGGGACATTCTACGAGCAGTACTTC

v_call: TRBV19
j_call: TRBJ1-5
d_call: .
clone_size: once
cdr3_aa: CASSYLGQNYISNQPQHF
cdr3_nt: TGTGCCAGTAGTTATCTCGGACAGAATTACATTAGCAATCAGCCCCAGCATTTT

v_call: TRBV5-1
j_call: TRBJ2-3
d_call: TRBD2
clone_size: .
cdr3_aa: CASSLSVSGSTDTQYF
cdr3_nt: TGCGCCAGCAGCTTGTCAGTTAGCGGGAGCACAGATACGCAGTATTTT

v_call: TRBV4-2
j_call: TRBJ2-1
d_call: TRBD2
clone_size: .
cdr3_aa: CASSQGTSGRTVHEQFF
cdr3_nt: TGTGCCAGCAGCCAGGGGACTAGCGGGAGAACAGTCCATGAGCAGTTCTTC

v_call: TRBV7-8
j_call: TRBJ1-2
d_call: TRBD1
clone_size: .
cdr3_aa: CASSSFPRGRVGYTF
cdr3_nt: TGTGCCAGCAGCTCCTTCCCCAGGGGGCGGGTTGGCTACACCTTC

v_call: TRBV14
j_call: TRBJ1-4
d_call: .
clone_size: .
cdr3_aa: CASSPQGVDEKLFF
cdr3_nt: TGTGCCAGCAGCCCCCAAGGGGTAGATGAAAAACTGTTTTTT

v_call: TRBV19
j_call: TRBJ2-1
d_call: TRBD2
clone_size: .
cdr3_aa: CASSTGLAGDNEQFF
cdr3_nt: TGTGCCAGTAGTACGGGACTAGCGGGAGACAATGAGCAGTTCTTC

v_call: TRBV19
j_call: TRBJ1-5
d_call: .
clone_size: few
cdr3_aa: CASSIRQDWGQPQHF
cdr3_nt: TGTGCCAGTAGTATTCGACAGGACTGGGGCCAGCCCCAGCATTTT

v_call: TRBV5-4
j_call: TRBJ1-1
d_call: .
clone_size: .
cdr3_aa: CASTNRENTEAFF
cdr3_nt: TGTGCCAGCACCAACAGGGAGAACACTGAAGCTTTCTTT

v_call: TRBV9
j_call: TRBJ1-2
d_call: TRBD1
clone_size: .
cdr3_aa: CASSVTTRQGRDYGYTF
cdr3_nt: TGTGCCAGCAGCGTCACCACGCGACAGGGTAGAGACTATGGCTACACCTTC

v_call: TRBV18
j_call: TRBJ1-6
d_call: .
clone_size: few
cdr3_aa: CASSQDSNSPLHF
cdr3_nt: TGTGCCAGCTCACAGGACAGCAATTCACCCCTCCACTTT

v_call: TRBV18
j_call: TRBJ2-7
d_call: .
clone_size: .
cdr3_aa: CASSPLKAGPSYEQYF
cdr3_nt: TGTGCCAGCTCACCACTTAAAGCAGGGCCCTCCTACGAGCAGTACTTC

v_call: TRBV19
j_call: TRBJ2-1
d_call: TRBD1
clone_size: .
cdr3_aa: CASSNVIGTGDVKQFF
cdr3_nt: TGTGCCAGTAGTAACGTAATAGGGACAGGGGATGTGAAGCAGTTCTTC

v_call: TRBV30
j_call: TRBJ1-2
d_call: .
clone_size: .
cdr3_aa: CAWSARTRASPNYGYTF
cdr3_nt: TGTGCCTGGAGTGCCAGGACAAGAGCCTCACCTAACTATGGCTACACCTTC

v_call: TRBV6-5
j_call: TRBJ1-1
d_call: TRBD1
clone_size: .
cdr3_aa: CASSYLPGQGQTEAFF
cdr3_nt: TGTGCCAGCAGTTACTTACCGGGACAGGGGCAGACTGAAGCTTTCTTT

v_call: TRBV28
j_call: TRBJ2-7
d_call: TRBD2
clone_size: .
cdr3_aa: CASRTGGLYEQYF
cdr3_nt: TGTGCCAGCAGAACGGGAGGGCTCTACGAGCAGTACTTC

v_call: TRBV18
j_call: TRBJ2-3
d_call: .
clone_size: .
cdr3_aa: CASSPQAGTDTQYF
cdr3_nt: TGTGCCAGCTCACCACAGGCGGGGACAGATACGCAGTATTTT

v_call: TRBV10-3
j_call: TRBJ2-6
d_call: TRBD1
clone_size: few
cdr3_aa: CAIRPGQWAPGSGANVLTF
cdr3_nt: TGTGCCATCAGACCGGGACAGTGGGCCCCAGGCTCTGGGGCCAACGTCCTGACTTTC

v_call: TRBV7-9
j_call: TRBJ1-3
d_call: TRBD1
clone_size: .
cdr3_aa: CASSVGQGGSIYF
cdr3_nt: TGTGCCAGCAGCGTCGGACAGGGAGGGTCCATATATTTT

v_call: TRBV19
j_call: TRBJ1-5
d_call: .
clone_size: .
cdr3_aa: CASSDIPPTYSNQPQHF
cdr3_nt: TGTGCCAGTAGTGACATACCACCAACTTATAGCAATCAGCCCCAGCATTTT